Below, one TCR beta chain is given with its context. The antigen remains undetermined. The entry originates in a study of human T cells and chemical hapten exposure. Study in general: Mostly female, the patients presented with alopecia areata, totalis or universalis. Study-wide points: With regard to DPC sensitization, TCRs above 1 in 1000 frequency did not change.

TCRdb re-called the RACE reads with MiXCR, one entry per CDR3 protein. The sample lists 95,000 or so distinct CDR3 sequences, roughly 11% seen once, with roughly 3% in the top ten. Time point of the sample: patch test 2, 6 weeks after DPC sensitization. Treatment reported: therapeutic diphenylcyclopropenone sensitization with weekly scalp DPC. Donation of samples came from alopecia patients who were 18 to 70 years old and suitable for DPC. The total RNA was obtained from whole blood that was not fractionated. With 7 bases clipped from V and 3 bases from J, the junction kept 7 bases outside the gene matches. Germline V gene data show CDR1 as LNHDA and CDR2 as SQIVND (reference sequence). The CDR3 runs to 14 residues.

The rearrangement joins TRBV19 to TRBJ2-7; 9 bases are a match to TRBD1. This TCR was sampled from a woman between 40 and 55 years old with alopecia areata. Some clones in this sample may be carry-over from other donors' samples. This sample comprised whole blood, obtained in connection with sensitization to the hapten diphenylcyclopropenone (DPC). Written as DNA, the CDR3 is TGTGCCAGTACTAAGGGACAGGGAAACTACGAGCAGTACTTC. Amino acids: CASTKGQGNYEQYF.